Listed below are T cell receptor beta chains from one sample, sequenced in a study of blood T cell repertoires in COVID-19. Assay used: immunoSEQ multiplex PCR; TCRdb lists only in-frame clones, some missing. The repertoire holds 70,000 to 75,000 clones, with around 83% as singletons. Sequences were obtained from peripheral blood. These receptors were obtained from a man aged 65 to 85 with acute or convalescent COVID-19. Each CDR3 is given with its conserved first and last residue. D genes are given only for firm matches. Clone sizes are given selectively: once, few, many, or a class where the clone is expanded.

TRBJ1-1 | - | - | TRBV15 | TGTGCCACCAGCAGAGTGTCCACTGCTGAAGCTTTCTTT | CATSRVSTAEAFF
TRBJ2-2 | - | medium-sized | TRBV10-3 | TGTGCCATCGGCGGGCGTACGAACACCGGGGAGCTGTTTTTT | CAIGGRTNTGELFF
TRBJ2-3 | - | - | TRBV29-1 | TGCAGCGTAACTAGTTCCACAGATACGCAGTATTTT | CSVTSSTDTQYF
TRBJ2-7 | - | - | TRBV30 | TGTGCCTGTATGACATCCTACGAGCAGTACTTC | CACMTSYEQYF
TRBJ2-1 | TRBD2 | - | TRBV4-3 | TGCGCCAGCAGGATTTCGGGGGGGGCCCCCTACAATGAGCAGTTCTTC | CASRISGGAPYNEQFF
TRBJ2-7 | - | - | TRBV24-1 | TGTGCCACCAGTGCTCCCCTCGGACATACCGTTTATGGCTCCTACGAGCAGTACTTC | CATSAPLGHTVYGSYEQYF
TRBJ1-5 | TRBD1 | - | TRBV6-5 | TGTGCCAGCAGAGCAACAGGGGTTTGGAATCAGCCCCAGCATTTT | CASRATGVWNQPQHF
TRBJ1-5 | TRBD1 | - | TRBV28 | TGTGCCAGCAGTTCCGGGACAGGGGACAACAATCAGCCCCAGCATTTT | CASSSGTGDNNQPQHF
TRBJ1-6 | - | - | TRBV4-2 | TGTGCCAGCAGCCAAAACTTGCGAAATAATTCACCCCTCCACTTT | CASSQNLRNNSPLHF
TRBJ1-1 | - | - | TRBV19 | TGTGCCAGTAGTGAGAAGGGGGGGACTGAAGCTTTCTTT | CASSEKGGTEAFF
TRBJ1-1 | TRBD1 | once | TRBV9 | TGTGCCAGCAGCGTCCGACAGGGACTGGGGAACACTGAAGCTTTCTTT | CASSVRQGLGNTEAFF
TRBJ2-7 | TRBD1 | - | TRBV5-1 | TGCGCCAGCAATACGGGGACAGGGAAGGGCGAGCAGTACTTC | CASNTGTGKGEQYF
TRBJ1-3 | - | - | TRBV9 | TGTGCCAGCAGCGCCCCCTTAGGGGGTAGCTCTGGAAACACCATATATTTT | CASSAPLGGSSGNTIYF
TRBJ1-1 | - | - | TRBV9 | TGTGCCAGCACCTCCATCGGGGACACTGAAGCTTTCTTT | CASTSIGDTEAFF
TRBJ2-1 | TRBD2 | - | TRBV7-3 | TGTGCCAGCAGCCCCACGCTAGCGGCGACCTACAATGAGCAGTTCTTC | CASSPTLAATYNEQFF
TRBJ1-2 | - | once | TRBV27 | TGTGCCAGCAAAAGACAGGATTGGGGCTATGGCTACACCTTC | CASKRQDWGYGYTF
TRBJ1-1 | TRBD1 | - | TRBV19 | TGTGCCAGTAGTATGGGACAGCAGAACACTGAAGCTTTCTTT | CASSMGQQNTEAFF
TRBJ1-1 | - | - | TRBV5-1 | TGCGCCAGCCGCCGTCTGGCAACGAACACTGAAGCTTTCTTT | CASRRLATNTEAFF
TRBJ1-2 | - | few | TRBV14 | TGTGCCAGCAGCCCCCGGGGTTGGGCCAACTATGGCTACACCTTC | CASSPRGWANYGYTF
TRBJ1-2 | TRBD1 | - | TRBV19 | TGTGCCAGTAGTATCCGGACAGGGTCTGATGGCTACACCTTC | CASSIRTGSDGYTF
TRBJ2-7 | TRBD1 | - | TRBV6-5 | TGTGCCAGCAGGGACAGGGGGCTATCCTACGAGCAGTACTTC | CASRDRGLSYEQYF
TRBJ2-5 | TRBD1 | - | TRBV10-2 | TGCGCCAGTAAAGACCCCGGGACAGGGGCACGGGAGACCCAGTACTTC | CASKDPGTGARETQYF
TRBJ1-3 | - | - | TRBV11-2 | TGTGCCAGCAGTCATGGGCAGGCAAACACCATATATTTT | CASSHGQANTIYF
TRBJ1-1 | - | - | TRBV7-3 | TGTGCCAGCAGCCGCACAGGGAACACTGAAGCTTTCTTT | CASSRTGNTEAFF
TRBJ1-1 | TRBD1 | - | TRBV7-6 | TGTGCCAGCAGCTTAGAAGTCAGGGGGCAGGTCACTGAAGCTTTCTTT | CASSLEVRGQVTEAFF
TRBJ2-3 | TRBD2 | - | TRBV15 | TGTGCCACCAGCCCCGGATTAGCGGGGACAGATACGCAGTATTTT | CATSPGLAGTDTQYF
TRBJ1-3 | TRBD1 | few | TRBV9 | TGTGCCAGCAGAGGACAGGGGGCGCTTGGAAACACCATATATTTT | CASRGQGALGNTIYF
TRBJ2-2 | TRBD1 | few | TRBV7-9 | TGTGCCAGCAGCTCCTGGACAGGGGGCAACACCGGGGAGCTGTTTTTT | CASSSWTGGNTGELFF
TRBJ1-2 | TRBD1 | - | TRBV6-2/TRBV6-3 | TGTGCCAGCAGCAAAACAACAGGGGTCGGCTACACCTTC | CASSKTTGVGYTF
TRBJ1-5 | - | - | TRBV5-6 | TGTGCCAGCAGCTTAGGGAGACGTGGGCAGCCCCAGCATTTT | CASSLGRRGQPQHF
TRBJ2-3 | TRBD2 | - | TRBV7-9 | TGTGCCAGCAGCCCCGGGGGAGGGACAGATACGCAGTATTTT | CASSPGGGTDTQYF
TRBJ1-2 | - | - | TRBV19 | TGTGCCAGTAGTATAGATACGGGGAGCCGGGATGGCTACACCTTC | CASSIDTGSRDGYTF
TRBJ1-6 | TRBD1 | - | TRBV7-9 | TGTGCCACCCAAAAAACAGGGGGTAATTCACCCCTCCACTTT | CATQKTGGNSPLHF
TRBJ1-4 | - | - | TRBV5-1 | TGCGCCAGCAGCCCCGAGGGTAGGGTTGGCGAAAAACTGTTTTTT | CASSPEGRVGEKLFF
TRBJ2-2 | - | - | TRBV5-1 | TGCGCCAGCAGCTTCTTTAGCGGAGACCAAACCGGGGAGCTGTTTTTT | CASSFFSGDQTGELFF
TRBJ1-3 | TRBD1 | - | TRBV6-5 | TGTGCCAGCAGCCGGGGACAGCGCTCTGGAAACACCATATATTTT | CASSRGQRSGNTIYF
TRBJ1-3 | - | - | TRBV19 | TGTGCCAGTAGTATGACAGCGTCCTCTGGAAACACCATATATTTT | CASSMTASSGNTIYF
TRBJ1-1 | TRBD1 | once | TRBV28 | TGTGCCAGCGGTCGACAGGGGGCCCTAGAAGCTTTCTTT | CASGRQGALEAFF
TRBJ1-2 | TRBD1 | - | TRBV14 | TGTGCCAGCAGCCAAGTGACAGGGAATGGCTACACCTTC | CASSQVTGNGYTF
TRBJ1-5 | - | - | TRBV18 | TGTGCCAGCCATGAAGACAGGAACCAGCCCCAGCATTTT | CASHEDRNQPQHF
TRBJ2-5 | TRBD2 | - | TRBV24-1 | TGTGCCACCAGTGATTCACTGATGACTAGCGCCAAAGAGACCCAGTACTTC | CATSDSLMTSAKETQYF
TRBJ2-1 | TRBD2 | few | TRBV5-1 | TGCGCCAGCAGCTTGGTGTCTAGCGGGAGTGGGTCTGAGCAGTTCTTC | CASSLVSSGSGSEQFF
TRBJ2-3 | - | - | TRBV24-1 | TGTGCCACCACTGCGGATGGGACAGATACGCAGTATTTT | CATTADGTDTQYF
TRBJ1-1 | TRBD1 | - | TRBV27 | TGTGCCAGCAGCATCTCCAGTCCCGGGACAGGGATGAACACTGAAGCTTTCTTT | CASSISSPGTGMNTEAFF
TRBJ1-3 | - | - | TRBV11-2 | TGTGCCAGCAGCTTACGGGGGGCACGAAACACCATATATTTT | CASSLRGARNTIYF
TRBJ1-3 | TRBD1 | once | TRBV18 | TGTGCCAGCTCACCCGCGGACAGGGAAACCATATATTTT | CASSPADRETIYF
TRBJ2-7 | TRBD1 | once | TRBV7-2 | TGTGCCAGCAGCAGGACAGGGGGGAACGAGCAGTACTTC | CASSRTGGNEQYF
TRBJ2-4 | TRBD1 | - | TRBV4-1 | TGCGCCAGCAGCCAACTAAGGGACAGCCAAAACATTCAGTACTTC | CASSQLRDSQNIQYF
TRBJ2-7 | - | - | TRBV7-8 | TGTGCCAGCAGCTTAAATCAGGTTATTTACGCGCAGTACTTC | CASSLNQVIYAQYF
TRBJ1-5 | - | once | TRBV19 | TGTGCCAGTAGCTTGGGCGGGAGGTATCAGCCCCAGCATTTT | CASSLGGRYQPQHF
TRBJ2-5 | TRBD1 | - | TRBV5-5 | TGTGCCAGCAGCTTGTTCGATTTGGATACGACCGGGACAGGCGAAGAGACCCAGTACTTC | CASSLFDLDTTGTGEETQYF
TRBJ2-3 | - | - | TRBV30 | TGTGCCTGGTCCCCTCGAGATACGCAGTATTTT | CAWSPRDTQYF
TRBJ2-7 | - | - | TRBV29-1 | TGCAGCGTTGGACTTGACTACGAGCAGTACTTC | CSVGLDYEQYF
TRBJ2-1 | TRBD2 | - | TRBV6-5 | TGTGCCAGCAGTCTCGGGACTAGCGGTCTCAATGAGCAGTTCTTC | CASSLGTSGLNEQFF